These 10 T cell receptor beta chains came from one sample sequenced in a study of blood T cell repertoires in COVID-19. Clones were read by immunoSEQ multiplex PCR, and TCRdb kept only the in-frame ones, dropping some. The sample yields around 150,000 clones, around three quarters seen once. The sequencing sample was made of peripheral blood. Every receptor here comes from a man aged 55 to 70 with acute or convalescent COVID-19.

This chain connects TRBV7-8 to TRBJ1-1; D is uncertain. The length of the CDR3 is 13 residues. Looked up from germline, CDR1 is SGHVS and CDR2 is FQNEAQ. V was trimmed by 2 bases and J by 11 bases, leaving 15 bases between them. In nucleotides, the CDR3 is TGTGCCAGCAGCTTACTGAGGGTGTCAGTTGCTTTCTTT. Translated, it gives CASSLLRVSVAFF. The entire variable domain, with the rest obtained from reference TRBV7-8 and TRBJ1-1, is as follows: GAGVSQSPRYKVAKRGQDVALRCDPISGHVSLFWYQQALGQGPEFLTYFQNEAQLDKSGLPSDRFFAERPEGSVSTLKIQRTQQEDSAVYLCASSLLRVSVAFFGQGTRLTVV.

The genes are TRBV6-4 and TRBJ2-3, with D unclear. The V gene's germline CDR1 is MRHNA and CDR2 SNTAGT. The CDR3 has 15 amino acids. V was clipped by 0 bases and J by 4 bases, with 11 bases between them. CDR3 residues: CASSDSRGEADTQYF. The CDR3 DNA reads as TGTGCCAGCAGTGACTCGAGAGGCGAGGCAGATACGCAGTATTTT.

This clone turned up a few times. The chain carries TRBV7-6 and TRBJ2-7, with 12 bases aligning to TRBD1. V shed 2 bases and J 7 bases; nucleotides not matched to a gene: 9. Germline CDR1 is SGHVS and CDR2 is FNYEAQ. The CDR3 length is 16 residues. The CDR3 DNA reads TGTGCCAGCAGCTTATCGGAGGGACAGGGGGCGCGGGAGCAGTACTTC. Protein: CASSLSEGQGAREQYF. Combining the CDR3 with reference TRBV7-6 and TRBJ2-7 gives the whole variable domain GAGVSQSPRYKVTKRGQDVALRCDPISGHVSLYWYRQALGQGPEFLTYFNYEAQQDKSGLPNDRFSAERPEGSISTLTIQRTEQRDSAMYRCASSLSEGQGAREQYFGPGTRLTVT.

The genes are TRBV27 and TRBJ2-1; 13 bases map to TRBD2. Germline CDR1 reads MNHEY; CDR2 reads SMNVEV (reference sequence). CDR3 length: 14 residues. Germline trimming cut 8 bases from V and 9 bases from J; bases unmatched to any gene: 7. The CDR3 DNA reads TGTGCCAGCCTGGGACTAGCGGGAAGAGGTGAGCAGTTCTTC. This codes for CASLGLAGRGEQFF.

This chain joins TRBV6-2 or TRBV6-3 and TRBJ1-1; possibly TRBD1 for D (5 bases). Trimming removed 4 bases at V and 1 base at J, with 7 bases between. This CDR3 comprises 13 residues. Germline CDR1 is MNHEY and CDR2 is SVGEGT. For the CDR3, the DNA is TGTGCCAGCAGTTCAGGGTCGAACACTGAAGCTTTCTTT. This translates into CASSSGSNTEAFF.

The CDR3 reads CASSFAGEGDYGYTF. The CDR3, as DNA: TGTGCCAGCAGCTTCGCAGGGGAAGGGGACTATGGCTACACCTTC. The chain joins TRBV5-6 to TRBJ1-2; D may be TRBD1 (6 bases). CDR1 is SGHDT and CDR2 is YYEEEE in the germline V gene. CDR3 size: 15 residues. The ends were cut back, 2 bases at V and 3 bases at J, with 14 bases in the middle.

The chain joins TRBV7-9 to TRBJ1-2; 7 bases align to TRBD1. The V and J ends lost 0 bases and 5 bases, in that order; junction bases with no gene match: 12. This CDR3 comprises 17 residues. Germline CDR1 SEHNR, CDR2 FQNEAQ (reference sequence). DNA of the CDR3: TGTGCCAGCAGCTTAGCGCCCGAGAGACAGGGTTTTTATGGCTACACCTTC. It encodes CASSLAPERQGFYGYTF.

This chain links TRBV10-2 with TRBJ1-1, with TRBD1 as a possible D gene (6 bases). Trimming took off 3 bases at V and 1 base at J, with 12 bases between the two ends. This CDR3 region has 15 residues. Germline V gene lookup returns CDR1 WSHSY and CDR2 SAAADI. CDR3 in amino acids: CASSDRGFANTEAFF. The CDR3 DNA is TGCGCCAGCAGTGACAGGGGCTTTGCGAACACTGAAGCTTTCTTT.

This clone was seen just once. J is TRBJ2-4 and V is TRBV12-3 or TRBV12-4; a weak D match, TRBD1 (5 bases). The CDR3 length is 13 residues. Trimming shortened V by 8 bases and J by 4 bases, and 12 bases separated the two germline ends. CDR3 in DNA: TGTGCCAGCCAACGACAGCCTAAAAACATTCAGTACTTC. This codes for CASQRQPKNIQYF.

The chain carries TRBV21-1 and TRBJ2-3; no DNA check was done on the table's D call, TRBD2. TRBV21-1 constitutes a pseudogene. This CDR3 spans 17 amino acids. The CDR3 coding sequence is TGTGCCAGCAGGAACCCCAAACCTGGGGACTGCACAGATACGCAGTATTTT. This translates into CASRNPKPGDCTDTQYF.